Presented here are 18 T cell receptor beta chains from one specimen sequenced in a study of T cell repertoires in cytomegalovirus infection. TCRdb redid the calling of the reads with MiXCR, one entry per CDR3 protein. The sample lists some 300,000 distinct CDR3 sequences, about 9.2% occurring once. Material for sequencing was PBMCs. These TCRs come from a human donor in good health (CMV status not recorded). Some clones in this sample may be carry-over from other donors' samples.

This clonotype was seen at least ten times. This chain links TRBV7-8 with TRBJ2-7; D is perhaps TRBD1 (6 bases). CDR3 length: 11 residues. The germline gives CDR1 SGHVS, CDR2 FQNEAQ. V was pared by 3 bases and J by 7 bases, with 7 bases between. CDR3 DNA: TGTGCCAGCAGCTTTGGACAGGAGCAGTACTTC. Residues: CASSFGQEQYF.

Ten or more counts support this clonotype. This chain joins TRBV6-6 and TRBJ2-7; no clear D gene. CDR1 is MNHNY, CDR2 SVGAGI, per germline (reference sequence). Trimming removed 2 bases from V and 6 bases from J, with 8 bases in between. The CDR3 contains 12 residues. CDR3 region: CASSYEAREQYV. The DNA of the CDR3 is TGTGCCAGCAGTTACGAGGCTCGCGAGCAGTACGTC.

The table lists this clonotype with many counts. The chain joins TRBV29-1 to TRBJ2-1, with no clear D. The CDR3 is 14 amino acids. Germline CDR1 is SQVTM and CDR2 is ANQGSEA. CDR3 in amino acids: CSVGSQSSYNEQFF. DNA for the CDR3: TGCAGTGTGGGCAGTCAGAGCTCCTACAATGAGCAGTTCTTC.

Many counts were recorded for this clonotype. V gene TRBV28 combines with J gene TRBJ2-2; the D is unclear. Germline values: CDR1 MDHEN, CDR2 SYDVKM. The CDR3 sequence is 13 residues long. Trimming removed 5 bases from V and 7 bases from J, with 11 bases in between. CDR3 sequence: CASSPGAHGELFF. In DNA, the CDR3 is TGTGCCAGCAGTCCCGGAGCGCACGGGGAGCTGTTTTTT.

This clonotype was counted many times. This rearrangement joins TRBV12-3 or TRBV12-4 to TRBJ2-2; TRBD1 matches 8 bases. Trimming at V came to 7 bases and at J to 5 bases, leaving 9 bases not matched to a gene. CDR3 length equals 15 residues. The CDR3 protein is CASTGQGVKTGELFF. The CDR3 coding sequence is TGTGCCAGCACCGGACAGGGCGTGAAGACCGGGGAGCTGTTTTTT.

This clonotype was picked up many times. This sequence joins TRBV4-1 and TRBJ2-2; tentative D call: TRBD1 (5 bases). Germline V CDR1 and CDR2: MGHRA, YSYEKL. Trimming stripped 3 bases from V and 0 bases from J, with 11 bases between. There are 16 residues in the CDR3. CDR3 coding DNA: TGCGCCAGCAGCCACCCGGACAACGCGAACACCGGGGAGCTGTTTTTT. It is translated as CASSHPDNANTGELFF.

This clonotype was seen at least ten times. The rearrangement joins TRBV28 to TRBJ2-7; possibly TRBD1 for D (6 bases). The ends were cut back, 6 bases at V and 4 bases at J, with 16 bases in the middle. CDR3 length: 14 residues. Germline values: CDR1 MDHEN, CDR2 SYDVKM. CDR3 residues: CASSIQGRGYEQYV. The DNA for the CDR3 is TGTGCCAGCAGCATCCAGGGCAGGGGATACGAGCAGTACGTC.

This clonotype occurred many times. The chain is built from TRBV15 and TRBJ2-2; 9 nucleotides line up with TRBD2. V was pared by 3 bases and J by 0 bases, with 8 bases of the junction left unmatched. The CDR3 covers 18 residues. Per the germline V gene, CDR1 is LNHNV and CDR2 is YYDKDF (reference sequence). CDR3 in DNA: TGTGCCACCAGCAGGACCACCGGGACTAGCTCGAACACCGGGGAGCTGTTTTTT. It is translated as CATSRTTGTSSNTGELFF. The complete variable domain, with remaining parts taken from reference TRBV15 and TRBJ2-2, reads DAMVIQNPRYQVTQFGKPVTLSCSQTLNHNVMYWYQQKSSQAPKLLFHYYDKDFNNEADTPDNFQSRRPNTSFCFLDIRSPGLGDTAMYLCATSRTTGTSSNTGELFFGEGSRLTVL.

In this sample, this clonotype turned up many times. V usage is TRBV7-9 and J usage is TRBJ1-3; D remains ambiguous. The length of the CDR3 is 15 residues. Germline assignment: CDR1 SEHNR and CDR2 FQNEAQ (reference sequence). V lost 4 bases and J 2 bases, leaving 12 bases between the germline ends. CDR3 bases: TGTGCCAGCAGCTCACCACTCGTTCCTGGAAACACCATATATTTT. It encodes CASSSPLVPGNTIYF.

This clonotype was detected ten times or more. J is TRBJ2-1 and V is TRBV20-1; 9 bases line up with TRBD1. Looked up from germline, CDR1 is DFQATT and CDR2 is SNEGSKA (reference sequence). Trimming at V came to 0 bases and at J to 5 bases, leaving 8 bases not matched to a gene. There are 16 residues in the CDR3. CDR3 amino acids: CSAREPQGAGDNEQFF. CDR3 bases: TGCAGTGCTAGAGAACCACAGGGGGCTGGAGACAATGAGCAGTTCTTC.

This chain uses TRBV5-1 with TRBJ1-4; 7 bases map to TRBD1. J was trimmed by 8 bases and V by 2 bases; bases with no gene match: 6. The germline V gene encodes CDR1 SGHRS and CDR2 YFSETQ. This CDR3 has 14 amino acids. CDR3 region: CASSLATGLEKLFF. As DNA, the CDR3 is TGCGCCAGCAGCTTAGCGACAGGGTTGGAAAAACTGTTTTTT.

This clonotype has only a few counts. The chain uses TRBV29-1 and TRBJ2-3, with D hard to call. Germline V gene data show CDR1 as SQVTM and CDR2 as ANQGSEA. The CDR3 sequence is 16 residues long. Trimming took 3 bases from V and 0 from J, leaving 16 bases between them. DNA for the CDR3: TGCAGCGTTGACGCACTAAACCCCTCTAGCACAGATACGCAGTATTTT. Translation gives CSVDALNPSSTDTQYF.

There are many counts of this clonotype. The J gene is TRBJ1-1, the V gene TRBV29-1, with D perhaps TRBD1 (5 bases). The V end was cut by 5 bases, the J end by 4 bases, with 14 bases between. The germline V gene has CDR1 SQVTM and CDR2 ANQGSEA. This CDR3 has 13 residues. This chain's CDR3 is CSVTRGGITEAFF. The DNA for the CDR3 is TGCAGCGTTACTCGGGGGGGGATCACTGAAGCTTTCTTT.

This clonotype was counted many times. The J gene is TRBJ2-1, the V gene TRBV7-9; 9 bases fit TRBD2. The germline CDR1 and CDR2 sequences are SEHNR and FQNEAQ (reference sequence). The V and J ends lost 4 bases and 0 bases, in that order; junction bases with no gene match: 16. The CDR3 runs 20 residues. The CDR3 reads CASSSTGSLAGPSSYNEQFF. The CDR3 DNA reads as TGTGCCAGCAGCTCAACCGGGTCCCTAGCGGGGCCCTCCTCCTACAATGAGCAGTTCTTC.

This clonotype was seen many times. The V call is TRBV6-6, the J call TRBJ2-2; D might be TRBD2 (5 bases). This CDR3 is 16 amino acids long. Trimming took off 2 bases at V and 6 bases at J, with 16 bases between the two ends. Germline V gene data show CDR1 as MNHNY and CDR2 as SVGAGI (reference sequence). This chain's CDR3 is CASSYPGPGSPGELFF. The CDR3 bases are TGTGCCAGCAGTTACCCGGGCCCGGGAAGCCCCGGGGAGCTGTTTTTT.

The chain carries TRBV28 and TRBJ1-2; the match to TRBD1 covers 11 bases. The CDR3 extends over 13 amino acids. The J segment lost 12 bases and the V segment lost 5 bases, leaving 8 bases of the junction unmatched. CDR1 MDHEN and CDR2 SYDVKM come from the germline V gene. CDR3 coding DNA: TGTGCCAGCAGTCCAAGCTGGGACAGGGGGAACACCTTC. It codes for CASSPSWDRGNTF.

At least ten counts were recorded for this clonotype. The J gene is TRBJ2-1, the V gene TRBV11-2; 11 bases align to TRBD2. V lost 4 bases to trimming and J lost 3 bases; unmatched junction nucleotides: 2. The CDR3 spans 15 residues. CDR1 is SGHAT, CDR2 FQNNGV, per germline. CDR3: CASSYTSGGYNEQFF. In DNA form, the CDR3 reads TGTGCCAGCAGCTATACTAGCGGGGGCTACAATGAGCAGTTCTTC.

The V call is TRBV4-3, the J call TRBJ1-4; D is possibly TRBD1 (6 bases). This CDR3 is 15 amino acids long. V shed 4 bases and J shed 5 bases, with 14 bases lying between them. Germline CDR1 and CDR2: LGHNA and YSLEER. CDR3 DNA sequence: TGCGCCAGCAGCCTAGGGACACCAGCGAATGAAAAACTGTTTTTT. This encodes CASSLGTPANEKLFF.